Presented here are 10 T cell receptor beta chains from one specimen sequenced in a study of cytomegalovirus exposure and HLA in healthy donors. Measured with immunoSEQ multiplex PCR; TCRdb has only the in-frame clones, and not every one. Here the sample spans 150,000 to 200,000 clones, roughly 84% being singletons. Specimen: PBMCs. All receptors derive from a man in his thirties or forties in good health and CMV-seropositive.

This clone was picked up a small number of times. This chain connects TRBV19 to TRBJ2-7; 11 bases map to TRBD1. The germline gives CDR1 LNHDA, CDR2 SQIVND (reference sequence). This CDR3 is built from 15 residues. Trimming at V came to 5 bases and at J to 4 bases, leaving 7 bases not matched to a gene. The CDR3 region is CASSATGQGAYEQYF. DNA for the CDR3: TGTGCCAGTAGTGCTACCGGACAGGGGGCTTACGAGCAGTACTTC. The whole variable domain, filled in from reference TRBV19 and TRBJ2-7, reads DGGITQSPKYLFRKEGQNVTLSCEQNLNHDAMYWYRQDPGQGLRLIYYSQIVNDFQKGDIAEGYSVSREKKESFPLTVTSAQKNPTAFYLCASSATGQGAYEQYFGPGTRLTVT.

The rearrangement joins TRBV5-1 to TRBJ2-5; unclear D gene. The CDR3 has 9 amino acids. Germline loops: CDR1 SGHRS, CDR2 YFSETQ. The CDR3 sequence is CATPAVQYF. The CDR3 coding sequence is TGCGCTACCCCGGCGGTCCAGTACTTC.

The rearrangement uses TRBV7-2 and TRBJ2-7, with 14 bases lining up with TRBD2. Germline values: CDR1 SGHTA, CDR2 FQGNSA. Germline trimming cut 4 bases from V and 6 bases from J; bases unmatched to any gene: 8. The CDR3 has 16 amino acids. CDR3 in DNA: TGTGCCAGCAGCTCCGGGACTAGCGGGAGAAAAAGCGAGCAGTACTTC. This translates into CASSSGTSGRKSEQYF.

The J gene is TRBJ1-4, the V gene TRBV5-1; 11 bases line up with TRBD1. The length of the CDR3 is 16 residues. The V segment lost 4 bases and the J segment 7 bases; nucleotides outside the gene matches: 9. Germline loops: CDR1 SGHRS, CDR2 YFSETQ. The CDR3 nucleotides read TGCGCCAGCAGCCCAGGACAGGGGGCAGGCAGTGAAAAACTGTTTTTT. Translated, it gives CASSPGQGAGSEKLFF.

The rearrangement uses TRBV20-1 and TRBJ2-7; D possibly corresponds to TRBD1 (6 bases). With 5 bases removed from V and 9 bases from J, the gap between germline ends came to 11 bases. The CDR3 sequence is 10 residues long. In germline, CDR1 is DFQATT, CDR2 SNEGSKA (reference sequence). CDR3 in DNA: TGCAGTGCTTACAGGGATAGGCAGTACTTC. It encodes CSAYRDRQYF.

This sequence joins TRBV2 and TRBJ2-7; 7 bases align to TRBD1. This CDR3 contains 15 residues. V shed 7 bases and J 0 bases; nucleotides not matched to a gene: 9. Per the germline V gene, CDR1 is SNHLY and CDR2 is FYNNEI. The CDR3 DNA follows: TGTGCCAGCAAAAGACAGGGCGATAGCTCCTACGAGCAGTACTTC. The encoded protein is CASKRQGDSSYEQYF.

This clone was counted once. This chain joins TRBV28 and TRBJ1-1, with TRBD1 matching 7 bases. The CDR3 spans 14 residues. Unmatched junction bases numbered 5, after V lost 6 bases and J lost 1 base. The germline V gene encodes CDR1 MDHEN and CDR2 SYDVKM. CDR3 sequence (DNA): TGTGCCAGCAGGACAACAGGGGCGAACACTGAAGCTTTCTTT. It is translated as CASRTTGANTEAFF.

The chain has TRBV7-3 and TRBJ2-1; TRBD2 matches 7 bases. The CDR3 covers 14 residues. Germline trimming cut 4 bases from V and 5 bases from J; bases unmatched to any gene: 5. CDR1 and CDR2 from the germline V gene are SGHTA and FQGTGA. Here the CDR3 reads CASSSRGDHNEQFF. DNA for the CDR3: TGTGCCAGCAGCTCCCGGGGGGACCACAATGAGCAGTTCTTC.

The chain combines TRBV27 with TRBJ2-2; TRBD2 aligns across 12 bases. Per germline, CDR1 MNHEY and CDR2 SMNVEV (reference sequence). V gave up 5 bases and J gave up 6 bases; unmatched junction bases: 4. This CDR3 has 15 residues. CDR3 nucleotide sequence: TGTGCCAGCAGTGCACTAGCGGGGGGCCCCGGGGAGCTGTTTTTT. Amino acid sequence: CASSALAGGPGELFF.

This clone was detected once. V is TRBV9 and J is TRBJ2-1, with D unclear. Germline loops: CDR1 SGDLS, CDR2 YYNGEE. CDR3 size: 12 residues. Trimming pared 0 bases from V and 6 bases from J, leaving 4 bases between. The CDR3 loop reads CASSVDSNEQFF. DNA for the CDR3: TGTGCCAGCAGCGTAGACAGCAATGAGCAGTTCTTC.